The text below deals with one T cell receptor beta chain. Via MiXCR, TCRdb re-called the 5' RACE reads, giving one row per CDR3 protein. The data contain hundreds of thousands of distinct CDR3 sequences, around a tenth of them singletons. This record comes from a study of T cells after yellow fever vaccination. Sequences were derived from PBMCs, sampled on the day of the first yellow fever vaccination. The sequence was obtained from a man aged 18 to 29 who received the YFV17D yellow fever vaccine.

CDR3 loop: CSARDSSQTSGNTIYF. The CDR3 bases are TGCAGTGCTAGAGATTCCAGCCAAACCTCTGGAAACACCATATATTTT. The rearrangement joins TRBV20-1 to TRBJ1-3; no definite D call. This CDR3 contains 16 residues. V gave up 0 bases and J gave up 0 bases, with 12 bases separating them. The germline V gene encodes CDR1 DFQATT and CDR2 SNEGSKA (reference sequence).